Below, 25 T cell receptor beta chains from the same sample are listed, as sequenced in a study of blood T cell repertoires in COVID-19. Sequencing was performed with immunoSEQ multiplex PCR; in TCRdb, only in-frame clones are kept and a portion is missing. The table shows about 120,000 clones, with 65% to 90% occurring only once. Sequences were obtained from peripheral blood. The receptors were gathered from a man older than 75 with acute or convalescent COVID-19.

The rearrangement uses TRBV7-9 and TRBJ2-7, with D possibly TRBD2 on 6 matching bases. The CDR3 is 16 residues long. V was clipped by 5 bases and J by 1 base, with 18 bases between them. CDR1 is SEHNR, CDR2 FQNEAQ, per germline (reference sequence). The CDR3 is CASSIVGTGGSYEQYF. The CDR3 DNA reads as TGTGCCAGCAGCATAGTGGGGACTGGGGGGTCCTACGAGCAGTACTTC.

The chain joins TRBV4-2 to TRBJ2-1; maybe TRBD1 (5 bases). CDR3 size: 18 residues. V was pared by 2 bases and J by 6 bases, with 23 bases between. Germline assignment: CDR1 LGHNA and CDR2 YNFKEQ. CDR3: CASSQRILSGLIVNEQFF. The CDR3 DNA reads as TGTGCCAGCAGCCAACGCATTCTCTCAGGGCTCATAGTCAATGAGCAGTTCTTC.

V usage is TRBV19 and J usage is TRBJ2-7; 9 bases are a match to TRBD1. Germline CDR1 is LNHDA and CDR2 is SQIVND (reference sequence). The CDR3 totals 12 residues. V was clipped by 10 bases and J by 1 base; unmatched bases: 2. The CDR3 loop is CATGTGSYEQYF. CDR3 coding DNA: TGTGCCACAGGGACAGGGTCCTACGAGCAGTACTTC.

This rearrangement joins TRBV9 to TRBJ2-3; maybe TRBD1 (5 bases). Per germline, CDR1 SGDLS and CDR2 YYNGEE. V lost 3 bases and J lost 0, with 20 bases in between. CDR3 length: 18 amino acids. The CDR3 loop reads CASSGPLNRNPSTDTQYF. Written as DNA, the CDR3 is TGTGCCAGCAGCGGTCCCCTGAACAGGAATCCTAGCACAGATACGCAGTATTTT. Looking up the rest from reference TRBV9 and TRBJ2-3 gives the full variable domain: DSGVTQTPKHLITATGQRVTLRCSPRSGDLSVYWYQQSLDQGLQFLIQYYNGEERAKGNILERFSAQQFPDLHSELNLSSLELGDSALYFCASSGPLNRNPSTDTQYFGPGTRLTVL.

The chain uses TRBV7-2 and TRBJ2-7, with 7 nucleotides matching TRBD2. Germline assignment: CDR1 SGHTA and CDR2 FQGNSA. The CDR3 sequence is 15 residues long. With 3 bases clipped from V and 0 bases from J, the junction kept 5 bases outside the gene matches. The CDR3: CASSFGLAVSYEQYF. CDR3 in DNA: TGTGCCAGCAGCTTTGGTCTAGCGGTCTCCTACGAGCAGTACTTC.

CDR3 protein: CASSLQRAEQETQYF. The CDR3 DNA follows: TGTGCCAGCAGCTTACAGCGGGCCGAGCAAGAGACCCAGTACTTC. This chain links TRBV7-9 with TRBJ2-5; perhaps TRBD2 as D (6 bases). The CDR3 loop spans 15 amino acids. V was cut by 2 bases and J by 2 bases, with 12 bases left in between. CDR1 is SEHNR and CDR2 is FQNEAQ in the germline V gene (reference sequence).

This chain uses TRBV2 with TRBJ2-7; a possible D gene is TRBD2 (5 bases). V lost 6 bases, J lost 0 bases, and 15 bases lay in between. Germline CDR1 reads SNHLY; CDR2 reads FYNNEI. This CDR3 has 15 residues. This chain's CDR3 is CASRTWTESSYEQYF. Written as DNA, the CDR3 is TGTGCCAGCAGAACCTGGACTGAGAGCTCCTACGAGCAGTACTTC.

The chain couples TRBV11-3 to TRBJ2-1, with a tentative D call TRBD2 (5 bases). The germline V gene has CDR1 SGHNT and CDR2 YENEEA. The germline V and J ends were trimmed by 5 bases and 0 bases, with 17 bases remaining between them. The CDR3 consists of 17 residues. CDR3 DNA: TGTGCCAGCAGCGGTCCCCTAGGACTTCCCTCCTACAATGAGCAGTTCTTC. It is translated as CASSGPLGLPSYNEQFF.

This clone was seen just once. Here the CDR3 reads CASRTGRNTGELFF. CDR3 DNA sequence: TGTGCCAGCCGGACAGGCCGGAACACCGGGGAGCTGTTTTTT. The chain has TRBV19 and TRBJ2-2; 7 bases match TRBD1. Trimming cost V 9 bases and J 1 base; bases outside gene matches: 5. The CDR3 is 14 residues long. Looked up from germline, CDR1 is LNHDA and CDR2 is SQIVND (reference sequence).

This clone was detected only a few times. The genes are TRBV7-9 and TRBJ2-3, with D maybe TRBD1 (6 bases). The CDR3 consists of 14 residues. CDR1 and CDR2 from the germline V gene are SEHNR and FQNEAQ (reference sequence). V lost 3 bases and J 2 bases, leaving 9 bases between the germline ends. The chain's CDR3 is CASSLTGPTDTQYF. Written as DNA, the CDR3 is TGTGCCAGCAGCTTGACAGGTCCCACAGATACGCAGTATTTT.

This chain uses TRBV7-3 with TRBJ1-1, with D perhaps TRBD1 (6 bases). CDR3 length: 14 residues. CDR1 and CDR2 (germline): SGHTA, FQGTGA. V was cut by 6 bases and J by 0 bases, with 11 bases left in between. This CDR3 is CASSQDRVNTEAFF. The CDR3 DNA follows: TGTGCCAGCAGTCAGGACAGAGTGAACACTGAAGCTTTCTTT.

CDR3 DNA sequence: TGTGCCAGCAGCTTCCTGGACACCAACACTGAAGCTTTCTTT. This gives the protein CASSFLDTNTEAFF. The J gene is TRBJ1-1, the V gene TRBV7-8; the D gene is possibly TRBD1 (5 bases). Germline V gene lookup returns CDR1 SGHVS and CDR2 FQNEAQ. The CDR3 is 14 amino acids. With 3 bases removed from V and 2 bases from J, the gap between germline ends came to 10 bases.

The rearrangement links TRBV28 to TRBJ2-7; 8 bases are shared with TRBD2. After removal of 1 base from V and 5 bases from J, the junction contained 10 bases not matched to a gene. Germline CDR1 is MDHEN and CDR2 is SYDVKM. The CDR3 has 16 residues. This CDR3 is CASSLFALGTRDEQYF. CDR3 sequence (DNA): TGTGCCAGCAGTTTATTCGCGTTAGGGACTAGAGACGAGCAGTACTTC.

This clone came up once. This chain joins TRBV11-2 and TRBJ1-5; maybe TRBD1 (6 bases). Trimming took off 2 bases at V and 0 bases at J, with 11 bases between the two ends. The CDR3 consists of 16 residues. Germline lookup yields CDR1 SGHAT and CDR2 FQNNGV. CDR3 in amino acids: CASSLSGDHSNQPQHF. In DNA, the CDR3 is TGTGCCAGCAGCTTATCAGGGGACCATAGCAATCAGCCCCAGCATTTT.

This chain connects TRBV5-1 to TRBJ1-2; D remains ambiguous. The CDR3 contains 14 residues. V gave up 0 bases and J gave up 8 bases, with 14 bases separating them. Germline loops: CDR1 SGHRS, CDR2 YFSETQ. Here the CDR3 DNA reads TGCGCCAGCAGCTTGGATCCCCAGGCCTGGGGCTACACCTTC. Its protein is CASSLDPQAWGYTF.

V and J are TRBV20-1 and TRBJ1-1; no definite D call. Germline-derived CDR1 and CDR2 are DFQATT and SNEGSKA (reference sequence). The CDR3 covers 11 residues. The V end lost 0 bases, the J end lost 6 bases, and 5 bases lay between the germline ends. The CDR3 nucleotides are TGCAGTGCTAGAGAACTTCCTGAAGCTTTCTTT. This codes for CSARELPEAFF.

The chain is built from TRBV10-2 and TRBJ2-1; D is possibly TRBD1 (6 bases). This CDR3 comprises 15 residues. CDR1 WSHSY and CDR2 SAAADI come from the germline V gene. Trimming cost V 8 bases and J 6 bases, with 20 bases left between them. The CDR3 loop reads CASLGRQGFSNEQFF. The DNA of the CDR3 is TGCGCCAGCCTGGGGCGGCAGGGGTTTTCCAATGAGCAGTTCTTC.

The CDR3 reads CASSLGPTGLDTEAFF. For the CDR3, the DNA is TGTGCCAGCAGCTTGGGACCTACAGGGTTGGACACTGAAGCTTTCTTT. This sequence joins TRBV5-6 and TRBJ1-1; TRBD1 is a possible D gene (6 bases). Germline V gives CDR1 SGHDT, CDR2 YYEEEE. V shed 0 bases and J shed 3 bases, with 15 bases lying between them. The CDR3 extends over 16 amino acids.

This clone was recorded only once. The chain uses TRBV5-6 and TRBJ2-7, with 10 positions matching TRBD1. The CDR3 has 14 amino acids. CDR1 and CDR2 from the germline V gene are SGHDT and YYEEEE. Germline trimming cut 4 bases from V and 5 bases from J; bases unmatched to any gene: 6. CDR3 region: CASSIDRGRDEQYF. CDR3 sequence (DNA): TGTGCCAGCAGCATCGACAGGGGGCGCGACGAGCAGTACTTC.

The chain is built from TRBV12-3 or TRBV12-4 and TRBJ1-4; D is undetermined. CDR3 size: 13 residues. V lost 3 bases to trimming and J lost 7 bases, with 9 bases between them. Here the CDR3 DNA reads TGTGCCAGCAGTTTCCGACTTGGTGAAAAACTGTTTTTT. Translation: CASSFRLGEKLFF.

This chain's CDR3 is CAWSGTGGSGETQYF. The CDR3 DNA sequence: TGTGCCTGGAGTGGGACAGGGGGCTCGGGAGAGACCCAGTACTTC. V gene TRBV30 combines with J gene TRBJ2-5, with 11 bases aligning to TRBD1. J gave up 4 bases and V 1 base, and 5 bases lay outside the gene matches. The CDR3 runs to 15 residues. Per the germline V gene, CDR1 is GTSNPN and CDR2 is SVGIG (reference sequence).

The chain uses TRBV23-1 and TRBJ2-7; perhaps TRBD1 as D (5 bases). TRBV23-1 is labeled an ORF, and its function is uncertain. This CDR3 spans 15 amino acids. Trimming took 8 bases from V and 1 from J, leaving 18 bases between them. The CDR3 DNA reads TGCGCCAGCGGAGAACAAAGACAGCCTTCCTACGAGCAGTACTTC. Its protein is CASGEQRQPSYEQYF.

The V and J genes are TRBV19 and TRBJ1-1; 8 bases align to TRBD1. Germline V lookup: CDR1 LNHDA, CDR2 SQIVND (reference sequence). The CDR3 runs 17 residues. Losses at the gene ends were 6 bases for V and 1 base for J; bases not matched to a gene: 13. DNA for the CDR3: TGTGCCAGTAGCCCGACGGGACAGGCGGTAAAGAACACTGAAGCTTTCTTT. It yields the protein CASSPTGQAVKNTEAFF.

The V gene is TRBV19, the J gene TRBJ1-2; 8 bases map to TRBD1. Germline V gene data show CDR1 as LNHDA and CDR2 as SQIVND (reference sequence). This CDR3 is built from 13 residues. V lost 3 bases, J lost 6 bases, and 3 bases stayed unmatched. The DNA of the CDR3 is TGTGCCAGTAGTATTGGACAGGGAAATGGCTACACCTTC. This sequence encodes CASSIGQGNGYTF. The full variable domain, completed using reference TRBV19 and TRBJ1-2, is DGGITQSPKYLFRKEGQNVTLSCEQNLNHDAMYWYRQDPGQGLRLIYYSQIVNDFQKGDIAEGYSVSREKKESFPLTVTSAQKNPTAFYLCASSIGQGNGYTFGSGTRLTVV.

The V call is TRBV3-1 (or the pseudogene TRBV3-2), the J call TRBJ2-5, with 10 bases lining up with TRBD2. The germline V gene has CDR1 LGHDT and CDR2 YNNKEL (reference sequence). The CDR3 has 16 residues. Trimming cost V 4 bases and J 5 bases; bases outside gene matches: 10. The CDR3 loop is CASSPPSGGRLETQYF. The CDR3, as DNA: TGTGCCAGCAGCCCACCTAGCGGGGGAAGGTTGGAGACCCAGTACTTC.